This T cell receptor (beta chain) was captured in a study of T-cell memory formation after mild COVID-19. Study summary: TCR clusters showed largely donor specificity. Study observations and caveats: The authors left the SARS-CoV-2 specificity of second-wave clones peaking on day 37 unconfirmed. Pre-infection memory contained some responding clones, which suggested that cross-reactive memory had joined.

This clonotype has just a few counts. Its antigen is not known. This CDR3 is built from 16 residues. The V gene's germline CDR1 is KGHDR and CDR2 SFDVKD. The V gene lost 0 bases and the J gene lost 0 bases, with 8 bases spanning the gap. TCRdb re-called the 5' RACE reads through MiXCR, storing one row per CDR3 protein. This sample carries 280,000 or so distinct CDR3 sequences, approximately 8.4% of them seen once, and the ten largest clones take 20% to 25%. The chain combines TRBV24-1 with TRBJ2-1; D uncertain. The specimen was PBMCs or a T cell subset sorted from them (not recorded which). This clonotype was obtained from a young man who had mild COVID-19 (a few samples of this study predate the infection). Cell type and time point are not known. CDR3: CATSDLGQSSYNEQFF. The CDR3 bases are TGTGCCACCAGTGATTTGGGCCAGAGCTCCTACAATGAGCAGTTCTTC.